A single sample is the source of the 27 T cell receptor beta chains below, sequenced in a study of molecular identifiers for immune sequencing clone quantification. TCRdb used MiXCR to reprocess the PCR reads, holding one entry per CDR3 protein. The sample includes 300,000 to 400,000 distinct CDR3 sequences, 24% of them seen just once. What was sequenced was naive CD8+ T cells from blood, with Jurkat cell RNA spiked in. The subset was: FACS-sorted CD8+CD4-CCR7+CD45RA+ naive T cells. The receptor source for this set is a human donor in good health. Some libraries in this study had Jurkat cell RNA spiked in.

This clonotype has more than one count but fewer than ten. The chain carries TRBV11-2 and TRBJ1-1; D not certain. The V end lost 1 base, the J end lost 4 bases, and 7 bases lay between the germline ends. Germline CDR1 and CDR2: SGHAT and FQNNGV. The CDR3 contains 13 residues. This chain's CDR3 is CASSLVVGTEAFF. CDR3 DNA: TGTGCCAGCAGCTTAGTCGTGGGCACTGAAGCTTTCTTT. The variable domain in full, completed from reference TRBV11-2 and TRBJ1-1, reads EAGVAQSPRYKIIEKRQSVAFWCNPISGHATLYWYQQILGQGPKLLIQFQNNGVVDDSQLPKDRFSAERLKGVDSTLKIQPAKLEDSAVYLCASSLVVGTEAFFGQGTRLTVV.

The V call is TRBV29-1, the J call TRBJ1-2; 7 bases are a match to TRBD1. CDR1 SQVTM and CDR2 ANQGSEA come from the germline V gene. The ends lost 6 bases at V and 7 bases at J; junction bases unmatched: 14. The CDR3 totals 14 residues. The CDR3 loop reads CSVVGTDQLSGYTF. CDR3 nucleotide sequence: TGCAGCGTCGTAGGGACAGACCAATTGAGTGGCTACACCTTC.

This chain joins TRBV6-5 and TRBJ2-1; weak D call: TRBD2 (5 bases). Trimming shortened V by 5 bases and J by 0 bases, and 20 bases separated the two germline ends. Germline V gene lookup returns CDR1 MNHEY and CDR2 SVGAGI. The CDR3 extends over 18 amino acids. The CDR3 region is CASSHNDIGLPSYNEQFF. In DNA form, the CDR3 reads TGTGCCAGCAGTCATAACGATATAGGACTCCCCTCCTACAATGAGCAGTTCTTC.

This clonotype was detected many times. The chain links TRBV5-1 to TRBJ2-3, with TRBD2 identical over 11 bases. The V gene's germline CDR1 is SGHRS and CDR2 YFSETQ. The CDR3 covers 18 residues. The V segment lost 0 bases and the J segment 0 bases; nucleotides outside the gene matches: 6. CDR3 sequence reads: CASSLALAGGTSTDTQYF. The CDR3, as DNA: TGCGCCAGCAGCTTGGCGCTAGCGGGAGGTACTAGCACAGATACGCAGTATTTT.

For this clonotype: No conserved phenylalanine or tryptophan ends this CDR3, so it is likely a read error. The gene calls are TRBV20-1 and TRBJ1-2; 9 nucleotides match TRBD1. This CDR3 comprises 15 residues. The germline V gene encodes CDR1 DFQATT and CDR2 SNEGSKA (reference sequence). The V gene end was trimmed by 0 bases and the J gene end by 6 bases; junction bases not matched to a gene: 8. CDR3: CSARDHRGLIDGYTI. The CDR3 DNA sequence: TGCAGTGCTAGAGACCACAGGGGGCTAATCGATGGCTACACCATC.

Notes on this clonotype: This could be a read error, since a much larger clone is one nucleotide away. The CDR3 nucleotides read TGCGCCAGCAGCCCCTACCCCGAGACAGAGGTTGGAGAGACCCAGTACTTC. Protein sequence: CASSPYPETEVGETQYF. The chain has TRBV5-1 and TRBJ2-5, with TRBD1 as a possible D gene (5 bases). Trimming shortened V by 4 bases and J by 4 bases, and 23 bases separated the two germline ends. CDR3 size: 17 residues. In germline, CDR1 is SGHRS, CDR2 YFSETQ.

This clonotype was seen only a few times. The chain combines TRBV13 with TRBJ1-3, with D unclear. Trimming removed 4 bases from V and 4 bases from J, with 8 bases in between. This CDR3 has 13 amino acids. Germline assignment: CDR1 PRHDT and CDR2 FYEKMQ (reference sequence). The CDR3 coding sequence is TGTGCCAGCAGCTCCCGGTCGGGAAACACCATATATTTT. Protein product: CASSSRSGNTIYF.

On this clonotype: One base away lies a much larger clone, so this may be a sequencing read error. The chain joins TRBV2 to TRBJ2-7, with D hard to call. This CDR3 has 13 residues. Germline V CDR1 and CDR2: SNHLY, FYNNEI. CDR3 DNA sequence: TGTGCCAGCAGTGAGTACAGCTCCTGCGAGCAGTACTTC. Encoded protein: CASSEYSSCEQYF.

This clonotype occurred many times. The V gene is TRBV30, the J gene TRBJ1-1; D is uncertain. The CDR3 consists of 13 residues. Trimming stripped 4 bases from V and 3 bases from J, with 12 bases between. CDR1 is GTSNPN and CDR2 is SVGIG in the germline V gene (reference sequence). CDR3 sequence (DNA): TGTGCCTGGACCCGACGGGGTTACACTGAAGCTTTCTTT. It is translated as CAWTRRGYTEAFF. The full variable domain, rest sourced from reference TRBV30 and TRBJ1-1, is SQTIHQWPATLVQPVGSPLSLECTVEGTSNPNLYWYRQAAGRGLQLLFYSVGIGQISSEVPQNLSASRPQDRQFILSSKKLLLSDSGFYLCAWTRRGYTEAFFGQGTRLTVV.

In its sample, this clonotype was seen a few times. V and J are TRBV24-1 and TRBJ1-5, with no clear D. Germline CDR1 is KGHDR and CDR2 is SFDVKD. There are 14 residues in the CDR3. V lost 5 bases and J lost 1, with 8 bases in between. DNA of the CDR3: TGTGCCACCAGTGCCGGTTGGAGCAATCAGCCCCAGCATTTT. Its protein product is CATSAGWSNQPQHF.

This clonotype was seen many times. V usage is TRBV11-2 and J usage is TRBJ2-3; the D is unclear. CDR1 and CDR2 from the germline V gene are SGHAT and FQNNGV. V lost 4 bases, J lost 2 bases, and 10 bases lay in between. The CDR3 has 14 amino acids. CDR3 region: CASSSWADTDTQYF. The CDR3 bases are TGTGCCAGCAGCTCGTGGGCTGACACAGATACGCAGTATTTT.

To note about this clonotype: A much larger clone lies one base from this, so it may be a read error. The rearrangement links TRBV4-3 to TRBJ2-1; TRBD1 matches at 8 bases. In germline, CDR1 is LGHNA, CDR2 YSLEER. Trimming cost V 2 bases and J 2 bases; bases outside gene matches: 2. The CDR3 consists of 15 residues. The CDR3 DNA is TGCGCCAGCAGCCAAAGGACAGGGCCCTACAATGAGCAGTTCTTC. This gives the protein CASSQRTGPYNEQFF.

This clonotype was seen more than once but under ten times. The V call is TRBV29-1, the J call TRBJ2-7; a weak D match, TRBD2 (5 bases). The ends were cut back, 4 bases at V and 3 bases at J, with 19 bases in the middle. The germline V gene has CDR1 SQVTM and CDR2 ANQGSEA. The CDR3 is 15 amino acids. Here the CDR3 reads CSVATLLDLGYEQYF. In DNA form, the CDR3 reads TGCAGCGTTGCCACCCTACTAGACTTAGGCTACGAGCAGTACTTC.

This clonotype was counted many times. J is TRBJ2-7 and V is TRBV7-2, with 7 bases that match TRBD1. This CDR3 region has 14 residues. The germline V gene has CDR1 SGHTA and CDR2 FQGNSA. V shed 5 bases, J shed 2 bases, and the junction held 6 bases outside the gene matches. For the CDR3, the DNA is TGTGCCAGCAGCCAGGGACAGCCGACCTACGAGCAGTACTTC. Translated: CASSQGQPTYEQYF. The full variable domain, in which reference TRBV7-2 and TRBJ2-7 provide the parts outside the CDR3, is GAGVSQSPSNKVTEKGKDVELRCDPISGHTALYWYRQSLGQGLEFLIYFQGNSAPDKSGLPSDRFSAERTGGSVSTLTIQRTQQEDSAVYLCASSQGQPTYEQYFGPGTRLTVT.

The table lists this clonotype with many counts. The rearrangement links TRBV2 to TRBJ2-7; D unresolved. The germline V and J ends were trimmed by 8 bases and 4 bases, with 24 bases remaining between them. CDR1 is SNHLY, CDR2 FYNNEI, per germline. The length of the CDR3 is 16 residues. CDR3 loop: CASLVWQGPSGYEQYF. For the CDR3, the DNA is TGTGCCAGCCTAGTGTGGCAAGGCCCTTCCGGGTACGAGCAGTACTTC. Supplemented by reference TRBV2 and TRBJ2-7, the full variable domain reads EPEVTQTPSHQVTQMGQEVILRCVPISNHLYFYWYRQILGQKVEFLVSFYNNEISEKSEIFDDQFSVERPDGSNFTLKIRSTKLEDSAMYFCASLVWQGPSGYEQYFGPGTRLTVT.

In this sample, this clonotype turned up many times. The V call is TRBV7-3, the J call TRBJ2-3; D possibly corresponds to TRBD2 (6 bases). V dropped 3 bases and J dropped 4 bases, with 8 bases sitting between them. The germline V gene has CDR1 SGHTA and CDR2 FQGTGA. The CDR3 has 13 amino acids. CDR3 sequence: CASSFGGADTQYF. CDR3 DNA: TGTGCCAGCAGCTTTGGAGGGGCAGATACGCAGTATTTT.

This clonotype was picked up many times. The chain carries TRBV30 and TRBJ2-5, with D maybe TRBD2 (7 bases). Germline-derived CDR1 and CDR2 are GTSNPN and SVGIG (reference sequence). V was shortened by 4 bases and J by 5 bases, with 23 bases between the two germline ends. CDR3 length equals 16 residues. CDR3 nucleotides: TGTGCCTGGACCATGGTGCAGGGAGGGGGGGTGGAGACCCAGTACTTC. It codes for CAWTMVQGGGVETQYF.

The rearrangement links TRBV5-8 to TRBJ1-5; no clear D. Deletions cut 2 bases from V and 3 bases from J, with 9 bases between. Per the germline V gene, CDR1 is SGHTS and CDR2 is YDEGEE. The CDR3 covers 14 residues. As DNA, the CDR3 is TGTGCCAGCAGCTTATGGGAGACCAATCAGCCCCAGCATTTT. Translated: CASSLWETNQPQHF.

Many counts were recorded for this clonotype. This chain joins TRBV4-3 and TRBJ1-1, with 10 nucleotides matching TRBD1. Losses at the gene ends were 4 bases for V and 5 bases for J; bases not matched to a gene: 4. There are 14 residues in the CDR3. Germline assignment: CDR1 LGHNA and CDR2 YSLEER. The CDR3 reads CASSPGTGVTEAFF. The CDR3 DNA reads as TGCGCCAGCAGCCCTGGGACAGGGGTTACTGAAGCTTTCTTT.

This clonotype was counted ten times or more. This chain connects TRBV7-6 to TRBJ2-2; D gene ambiguous. V was trimmed by 8 bases and J by 0 bases, leaving 7 bases between them. Germline values: CDR1 SGHVS, CDR2 FNYEAQ. This CDR3 is built from 13 residues. Here the CDR3 reads CASRAPNTGELFF. DNA for the CDR3: TGTGCCAGCCGGGCCCCGAACACCGGGGAGCTGTTTTTT.

This clonotype was found a few times. The chain uses TRBV25-1 and TRBJ2-7; perhaps TRBD2 as D (6 bases). Germline values: CDR1 MGHDK, CDR2 SYGVNS. This CDR3 is 18 amino acids long. The V end was cut by 3 bases, the J end by 2 bases, with 23 bases between. In DNA form, the CDR3 reads TGTGCCAGCAGTGACCGCTACCCCGGGGGAGGTAGCACCTACGAGCAGTACTTC. Protein: CASSDRYPGGGSTYEQYF.

V and J are TRBV12-3 or TRBV12-4 and TRBJ1-4; 7 bases align to TRBD1. The CDR3 is made up of 14 amino acids. Trimming took 6 bases from V and 7 from J; bases not matched to a gene: 8. The CDR3 is CASSEQGYTEKLFF. CDR3 DNA: TGTGCCAGCAGCGAACAGGGGTATACTGAAAAACTGTTTTTT.

At least ten counts were recorded for this clonotype. The chain uses TRBV5-1 and TRBJ1-2, with D maybe TRBD1 (6 bases). Trimming shortened V by 1 base and J by 7 bases, and 17 bases separated the two germline ends. Germline CDR1 is SGHRS and CDR2 is YFSETQ. The CDR3 is made up of 15 amino acids. The CDR3 sequence is CASSLSFGGGGGYTF. CDR3 DNA sequence: TGCGCCAGCAGCTTGAGTTTTGGTGGAGGGGGTGGCTACACCTTC.

In its sample, this clonotype was seen a few times. CDR3 residues: CASSIRTDSYNEQFF. CDR3 DNA sequence: TGTGCCAGCAGTATACGGACGGACTCCTACAATGAGCAGTTCTTC. V and J are TRBV12-3 or TRBV12-4 and TRBJ2-1; D is undetermined. The CDR3 loop spans 15 amino acids. V shed 5 bases and J shed 0 bases, with 11 bases lying between them.

This clonotype was recorded at least ten times. The rearrangement links TRBV2 to TRBJ2-7; 8 bases map to TRBD2. The CDR3 consists of 14 residues. V shed 7 bases, J shed 1 base, and the junction held 6 bases outside the gene matches. The V gene's germline CDR1 is SNHLY and CDR2 FYNNEI. The CDR3 DNA follows: TGTGCCAGCAACCTACTAGCGGAGTCCTACGAGCAGTACTTC. It translates to CASNLLAESYEQYF.

This clonotype was seen many times. This chain links TRBV30 with TRBJ2-7; maybe TRBD2 (5 bases). The CDR3 runs 11 residues. Trimming cost V 1 base and J 7 bases, with 8 bases left between them. Germline loops: CDR1 GTSNPN, CDR2 SVGIG (reference sequence). CDR3 sequence (DNA): TGTGCCTGGAGTGCGGGGTTAGAGCAGTACTTC. Protein: CAWSAGLEQYF.

The chain employs TRBV28 and TRBJ1-2, with D tentatively TRBD1 (6 bases). The V gene's germline CDR1 is MDHEN and CDR2 SYDVKM. V was clipped by 6 bases and J by 7 bases, with 27 bases between them. The CDR3 is 17 residues long. The chain's CDR3 is CASSFEEGGLNYCGYTF. Here the CDR3 DNA reads TGTGCCAGCAGCTTCGAAGAGGGGGGGCTGAATTACTGTGGCTACACCTTC.